Listed below are T cell receptor beta chains from one sample, sequenced in a study of shared clonotypes between healthy human individuals. Clones were sequenced by immunoSEQ multiplex PCR, and TCRdb holds only the in-frame ones, with some missing. The sample lists some 1,400,000 clones, over 95% seen once, with approximately 1% in the top ten. The sequenced sample consisted of naive CD4+ T cells sorted from blood. The receptors shown here come from a man between 25 and 39 years old in good health. CDR3s include the opening cysteine and the closing phenylalanine or tryptophan. The D gene is left open where the match is weak. The size field is filled for only some rows; it gives once, few, many or a size class.

clone_size: -
j_call: TRBJ2-2
v_call: TRBV7-2
d_call: TRBD1
cdr3_aa: CASSRGTGGVTTGELFF
cdr3_nt: TGTGCCAGCAGCAGAGGGACAGGGGGGGTGACCACCGGGGAGCTGTTTTTT

clone_size: -
j_call: TRBJ2-7
v_call: TRBV7-2
d_call: TRBD2
cdr3_aa: CASSYVTSGIYEQYF
cdr3_nt: TGTGCCAGCAGCTACGTGACTAGCGGTATCTACGAGCAGTACTTC

clone_size: -
j_call: TRBJ2-6
v_call: TRBV27
d_call: -
cdr3_aa: CASAYRGPGANVLTF
cdr3_nt: TGTGCCAGCGCCTATCGGGGGCCTGGGGCCAACGTCCTGACTTTC

clone_size: once
j_call: TRBJ2-7
v_call: TRBV6-6
d_call: -
cdr3_aa: CASSRPGTASSYEQYF
cdr3_nt: TGTGCCAGCAGCCGACCCGGGACCGCGAGCTCCTACGAGCAGTACTTC

clone_size: -
j_call: TRBJ2-1
v_call: TRBV9
d_call: TRBD2
cdr3_aa: CASSVRGGLAGGGSLNEQFF
cdr3_nt: TGTGCCAGCAGCGTAAGGGGCGGGCTAGCGGGAGGGGGCTCTTTGAATGAGCAGTTCTTC

clone_size: -
j_call: TRBJ2-5
v_call: TRBV28
d_call: TRBD1
cdr3_aa: CASSLAGTGRQETQYF
cdr3_nt: TGTGCCAGCAGTTTGGCCGGGACAGGGCGCCAAGAGACCCAGTACTTC

clone_size: -
j_call: TRBJ2-2
v_call: TRBV9
d_call: TRBD2
cdr3_aa: CASGLGGRAGTGELFF
cdr3_nt: TGTGCCAGCGGTCTCGGCGGGAGGGCCGGAACCGGGGAGCTGTTTTTT

clone_size: -
j_call: TRBJ2-2
v_call: TRBV5-1
d_call: TRBD2
cdr3_aa: CASDISGVRTGELFF
cdr3_nt: TGCGCCAGCGACATCAGCGGGGTTAGGACCGGGGAGCTGTTTTTT

clone_size: -
j_call: TRBJ1-3
v_call: TRBV9
d_call: -
cdr3_aa: CASSAGSSGNTIYF
cdr3_nt: TGTGCCAGCAGCGCCGGGAGCTCTGGAAACACCATATATTTT

clone_size: -
j_call: TRBJ2-7
v_call: TRBV21-1
d_call: -
cdr3_aa: CASSSRGYTGFYEQYF
cdr3_nt: TGTGCCAGCAGCAGCCGGGGCTACACAGGGTTCTACGAGCAGTACTTC

clone_size: -
j_call: TRBJ2-1
v_call: TRBV18
d_call: -
cdr3_aa: CASSQGNEQFF
cdr3_nt: TGTGCCAGCTCACAGGGGAATGAGCAGTTCTTC

clone_size: -
j_call: TRBJ2-5
v_call: TRBV9
d_call: TRBD2
cdr3_aa: CASSPLAGGPETQYF
cdr3_nt: TGTGCCAGCAGCCCCCTAGCGGGAGGGCCGGAGACCCAGTACTTC

clone_size: -
j_call: TRBJ2-1
v_call: TRBV9
d_call: TRBD2
cdr3_aa: CASSVGASGNNEQFF
cdr3_nt: TGTGCCAGCAGCGTAGGAGCTAGCGGCAACAATGAGCAGTTCTTC

clone_size: -
j_call: TRBJ2-3
v_call: TRBV5-1
d_call: TRBD2
cdr3_aa: CASSRTGLAGERSTDTQYF
cdr3_nt: TGCGCCAGCAGCCGAACAGGACTAGCGGGAGAGCGAAGCACAGATACGCAGTATTTT

clone_size: -
j_call: TRBJ1-3
v_call: TRBV5-4
d_call: -
cdr3_aa: CASSLNDNTIYF
cdr3_nt: TGTGCCAGCAGTCTGAACGATAACACCATATATTTT

clone_size: -
j_call: TRBJ2-7
v_call: TRBV30
d_call: -
cdr3_aa: CACRDRAYEQYF
cdr3_nt: TGTGCCTGCCGGGACCGAGCCTACGAGCAGTACTTC

clone_size: -
j_call: TRBJ1-4
v_call: TRBV2
d_call: -
cdr3_aa: CASTPFLAAREKLFF
cdr3_nt: TGTGCCAGCACCCCCTTTTTGGCGGCACGGGAAAAACTGTTTTTT

clone_size: -
j_call: TRBJ2-1
v_call: TRBV5-1
d_call: -
cdr3_aa: CASSSTAGKSSYNEQFF
cdr3_nt: TGCGCCAGCAGCTCTACAGCGGGCAAGAGCTCCTACAATGAGCAGTTCTTC

clone_size: -
j_call: TRBJ2-5
v_call: TRBV7-9
d_call: TRBD2
cdr3_aa: CASSNWAGVLETQYF
cdr3_nt: TGTGCCAGCAGCAATTGGGCGGGAGTGTTGGAGACCCAGTACTTC

clone_size: -
j_call: TRBJ2-3
v_call: TRBV7-9
d_call: -
cdr3_aa: CASSLGKGIDTQYF
cdr3_nt: TGTGCCAGCAGCTTAGGGAAGGGGATAGATACGCAGTATTTT

clone_size: -
j_call: TRBJ2-7
v_call: TRBV2
d_call: -
cdr3_aa: CASRVGLITYEQYF
cdr3_nt: TGTGCCAGCAGGGTGGGACTGATAACCTACGAGCAGTACTTC

clone_size: once
j_call: TRBJ2-7
v_call: TRBV5-1
d_call: -
cdr3_aa: CASSSSSYEQYF
cdr3_nt: TGCGCCAGCAGCAGCAGCTCCTACGAGCAGTACTTC

clone_size: -
j_call: TRBJ2-7
v_call: TRBV28
d_call: TRBD2
cdr3_aa: CASSPMGLAGRERYEQYF
cdr3_nt: TGTGCCAGCAGTCCTATGGGACTAGCGGGACGAGAACGCTACGAGCAGTACTTC

clone_size: -
j_call: TRBJ2-1
v_call: TRBV10-3
d_call: TRBD2
cdr3_aa: CAIRMARLAGSSSYNEQFF
cdr3_nt: TGTGCCATCAGGATGGCGCGGCTAGCGGGCTCAAGCTCCTACAATGAGCAGTTCTTC

clone_size: -
j_call: TRBJ1-4
v_call: TRBV10-3
d_call: -
cdr3_aa: CAISAGSGVPNEKLFF
cdr3_nt: TGTGCCATCAGTGCCGGTAGTGGAGTACCAAATGAAAAACTGTTTTTT

clone_size: -
j_call: TRBJ2-2
v_call: TRBV28
d_call: -
cdr3_aa: CASTPWGAQNTGELFF
cdr3_nt: TGTGCCAGCACCCCGTGGGGGGCGCAGAACACCGGGGAGCTGTTTTTT

clone_size: -
j_call: TRBJ1-1
v_call: TRBV9
d_call: -
cdr3_aa: CASSVGRTSEAFF
cdr3_nt: TGTGCCAGCAGCGTAGGAAGGACGTCGGAAGCTTTCTTT

clone_size: -
j_call: TRBJ2-7
v_call: TRBV19
d_call: -
cdr3_aa: CASSIIGPQGYEQYF
cdr3_nt: TGTGCCAGTAGTATAATCGGTCCGCAGGGGTACGAGCAGTACTTC

clone_size: -
j_call: TRBJ2-7
v_call: TRBV2
d_call: -
cdr3_aa: CASKGNRHEQYF
cdr3_nt: TGTGCCAGCAAGGGGAACCGCCACGAGCAGTACTTC

clone_size: -
j_call: TRBJ2-4
v_call: TRBV27
d_call: TRBD2
cdr3_aa: CASSPERGGAKNIQYF
cdr3_nt: TGTGCCAGCAGTCCAGAGCGGGGGGGAGCCAAAAACATTCAGTACTTC

clone_size: -
j_call: TRBJ2-2
v_call: TRBV29-1
d_call: -
cdr3_aa: CSVVRGPNTGELFF
cdr3_nt: TGCAGCGTTGTCAGGGGCCCGAACACCGGGGAGCTGTTTTTT

clone_size: -
j_call: TRBJ1-3
v_call: TRBV12-1
d_call: -
cdr3_aa: CASSFGVPGYSIGNTIYF
cdr3_nt: TGTGCCAGCAGCTTTGGGGTCCCAGGGTATTCCATTGGAAACACCATATATTTT

clone_size: -
j_call: TRBJ2-5
v_call: TRBV9
d_call: -
cdr3_aa: CASSVVGGTKETQYF
cdr3_nt: TGTGCCAGCAGCGTAGTGGGTGGGACAAAAGAGACCCAGTACTTC

clone_size: -
j_call: TRBJ1-1
v_call: TRBV6-1
d_call: -
cdr3_aa: CASSEVSRNTEAFF
cdr3_nt: TGTGCCAGCAGTGAAGTCTCCCGGAACACTGAAGCTTTCTTT

clone_size: -
j_call: TRBJ2-7
v_call: TRBV6-1
d_call: TRBD1
cdr3_aa: CASSATGQAGEQYF
cdr3_nt: TGTGCCAGCAGTGCCACGGGACAGGCTGGCGAGCAGTACTTC

clone_size: -
j_call: TRBJ2-5
v_call: TRBV12-2
d_call: -
cdr3_aa: CASRLAGVFSGTAWETQYF
cdr3_nt: TGTGCAAGTCGCTTAGCAGGGGTGTTTAGCGGGACCGCCTGGGAGACCCAGTACTTC

clone_size: -
j_call: TRBJ2-5
v_call: TRBV7-8
d_call: TRBD2
cdr3_aa: CASSSRLAGTANQETQYF
cdr3_nt: TGTGCCAGCAGCTCCAGACTAGCGGGAACAGCCAACCAAGAGACCCAGTACTTC

clone_size: few
j_call: TRBJ1-4
v_call: TRBV2
d_call: -
cdr3_aa: CASSVGRTLFF
cdr3_nt: TGTGCCAGCAGTGTCGGACGGACGCTGTTTTTT

clone_size: -
j_call: TRBJ2-7
v_call: TRBV27
d_call: -
cdr3_aa: CASSPPGFDRYEQYF
cdr3_nt: TGTGCCAGCAGTCCCCCGGGATTTGACCGCTACGAGCAGTACTTC

clone_size: -
j_call: TRBJ1-3
v_call: TRBV28
d_call: -
cdr3_aa: CASSRLRGGDQGNTIYF
cdr3_nt: TGTGCCAGCAGCCGGTTGCGGGGGGGCGACCAAGGAAACACCATATATTTT